This TCR beta chain was sequenced for a study of identical twins. The CDR3 has 13 amino acids. V was cut by 5 bases and J by 4 bases, with 10 bases left in between. Germline CDR1 is SGHTA and CDR2 is FQGNSA. This clonotype was seen at least ten times. MiXCR was run by TCRdb on the 5' RACE reads, yielding one entry per CDR3 protein. The table lists under 500,000 distinct CDR3 sequences, 13% to 15% of them singletons, with 0.8% to 1% in the top ten. This same sample was also taken into another study, of yellow fever vaccine responses in identical twins.

The sequence was collected from a woman aged 18-30 years in good health. The specimen was CD4+ T cells sorted from blood. The rearrangement uses TRBV7-2 and TRBJ2-3; maybe TRBD2 (6 bases). CDR3 region: CASSPDYPDTQYF. DNA for the CDR3: TGTGCCAGCAGCCCGGACTATCCAGATACGCAGTATTTT.